These 8 T cell receptor beta chains came from one sample sequenced in a study of metastatic and nonmetastatic thyroid tumors (TCRdb year 2020). Preparation of the library involved PCR. Instrument on record: Illumina HiSeq 4000. TCRdb reprocessing: public reads trimmed at Q25 with fastp, clones called with MiXCR, in-frame beta chains kept. The sample table holds approximately 24,000 clones, of which roughly 23% were seen once. The leading ten clones occupy about two thirds of the sample. Before undergoing thyroid surgery, none of the patients had been given any kind of treatment. Sequenced input: blood. These TCRs come from a male donor with papillary thyroid cancer or a benign thyroid nodule (not recorded which). Some clones in this sample may be carry-over from other donors' samples.

This clone has at least ten counts. The chain uses TRBV11-2 and TRBJ2-5, with unresolved D. This CDR3 has 13 amino acids. Trimming took off 3 bases at V and 2 bases at J, with 7 bases between the two ends. CDR1 SGHAT and CDR2 FQNNGV come from the germline V gene. The chain's CDR3 is CASSFNRQETQYF. CDR3 DNA: TGTGCCAGCAGCTTTAATAGACAAGAGACCCAGTACTTC.

This clone was counted at least ten times. This rearrangement joins TRBV7-3 to TRBJ2-3, with a weak D call TRBD1 (5 bases). Trimming took off 3 bases at V and 4 bases at J, with 14 bases between the two ends. The germline gives CDR1 SGHTA, CDR2 FQGTGA. The CDR3 has 15 amino acids. In nucleotides, the CDR3 is TGTGCCAGCAGCTTTTCCCCACAGGAATCAGATACGCAGTATTTT. It encodes CASSFSPQESDTQYF. The full variable domain, completed using reference TRBV7-3 and TRBJ2-3, is GAGVSQTPSNKVTEKGKYVELRCDPISGHTALYWYRQSLGQGPEFLIYFQGTGAADDSGLPNDRFFAVRPEGSVSTLKIQRTERGDSAVYLCASSFSPQESDTQYFGPGTRLTVL.

J is TRBJ2-3 and V is TRBV20-1; 9 nucleotides align to TRBD2. V lost 3 bases to trimming and J lost 6 bases; unmatched junction nucleotides: 7. The CDR3 is 14 amino acids. Germline CDR1 reads DFQATT; CDR2 reads SNEGSKA (reference sequence). The CDR3 is CSARRAAGGDTQYF. The CDR3 DNA reads as TGCAGTGCTAGGCGAGCAGCGGGAGGCGATACGCAGTATTTT.

This clone came up a few times. A read error may explain this, as a much larger clone is one base away. The V gene is TRBV20-1, the J gene TRBJ2-7; maybe TRBD1 (6 bases). The CDR3 loop spans 10 amino acids. Germline V gives CDR1 DFQATT, CDR2 SNEGSKA (reference sequence). V dropped 6 bases and J dropped 7 bases, with 10 bases sitting between them. CDR3 loop: CSAQGQEQYF. The CDR3 nucleotides read TGCAGTGCCCAGGGGCAAGAGCAGTACTTC.

DNA of the CDR3: TGCAGTGCTAGAGGTCAAGGGGGGGGTCCCGTCGAGCAGTACTTC. Protein product: CSARGQGGGPVEQYF. The chain couples TRBV20-1 to TRBJ2-7; weak D call: TRBD2 (7 bases). Germline values: CDR1 DFQATT, CDR2 SNEGSKA (reference sequence). Trimming stripped 1 base from V and 6 bases from J, with 19 bases between. The CDR3 is 15 residues long.

The chain links TRBV6-1 to TRBJ1-5, with a tentative D call TRBD1 (5 bases). The assigned J gene may be wrong: the sequence end matches TRBJ2-3 better. Germline assignment: CDR1 MNHNS and CDR2 SASEGT. The CDR3 sequence is 15 residues long. The CDR3, as DNA: TGTGCCAGTATCACAGGTCCCTATAGCAATCAGCCCCAGTATTTT. It specifies CASITGPYSNQPQYF.

The rearrangement links TRBV11-2 to TRBJ2-1; no clear D gene. The CDR3 loop spans 16 amino acids. V was pared by 3 bases and J by 0 bases, with 12 bases between. Germline assignment: CDR1 SGHAT and CDR2 FQNNGV. The CDR3 nucleotides are TGTGCCAGCAGCTTGTGGCGGATCAGCTCCTACAATGAGCAGTTCTTC. Protein product: CASSLWRISSYNEQFF.

A few counts support this clone. The chain links TRBV18 to TRBJ1-1; possibly TRBD1 for D (6 bases). V was pared by 2 bases and J by 2 bases, with 30 bases between. The CDR3 is made up of 21 amino acids. From germline, CDR1 is KGHSH and CDR2 LQKENI. Here the CDR3 reads CASSPSDPFLVGAARNTEAFF. The CDR3 nucleotides read TGTGCCAGCTCACCATCGGATCCGTTCCTGGTGGGGGCAGCGAGAAACACTGAAGCTTTCTTT.